This record looks at one T cell receptor beta chain sequence and its context. Its matching antigen is unknown. This sample was taken from a study of blood T cells in healthy people across ages. Study-wide points: Total diversity from one million sequenced T cells was likely underestimated.

The second PCR ran about 6 to 11 cycles with a sample-barcoded 5' primer and J-beta primers. In TCRdb, the 5' RACE reads were re-called with MiXCR into one record per CDR3 protein. The sample holds hundreds of thousands of distinct CDR3 sequences, approximately 50% seen once. Germline V lookup: CDR1 MDHEN, CDR2 SYDVKM. This CDR3 has 15 amino acids. Trimming stripped 2 bases from V and 0 bases from J, with 11 bases between. This chain uses TRBV28 with TRBJ2-7, with no clear D. The sequenced sample was blood. This TCR was sampled from a woman aged 60 to 75 in good health. The CDR3: CASSLRASLSYEQYF. The CDR3 bases are TGTGCCAGCAGTTTACGGGCCAGTCTCTCCTACGAGCAGTACTTC.